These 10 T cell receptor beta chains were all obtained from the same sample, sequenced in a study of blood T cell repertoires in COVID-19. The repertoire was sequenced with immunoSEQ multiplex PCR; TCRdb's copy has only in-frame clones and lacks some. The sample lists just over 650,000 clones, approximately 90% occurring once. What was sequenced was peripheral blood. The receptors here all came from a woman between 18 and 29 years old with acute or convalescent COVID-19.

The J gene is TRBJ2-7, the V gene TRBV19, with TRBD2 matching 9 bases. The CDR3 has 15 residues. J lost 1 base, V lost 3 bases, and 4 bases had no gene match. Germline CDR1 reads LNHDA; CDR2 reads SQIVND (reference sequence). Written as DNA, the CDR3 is TGTGCCAGTAGTATCAAGCTAGCGGGGTCCTACGAGCAGTACTTC. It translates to CASSIKLAGSYEQYF.

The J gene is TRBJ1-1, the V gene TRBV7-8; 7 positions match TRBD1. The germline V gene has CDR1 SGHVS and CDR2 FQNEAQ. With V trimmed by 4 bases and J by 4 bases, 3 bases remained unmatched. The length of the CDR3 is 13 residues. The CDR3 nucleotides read TGTGCCAGCAGCTCAGACAGGGCCACTGAAGCTTTCTTT. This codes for CASSSDRATEAFF. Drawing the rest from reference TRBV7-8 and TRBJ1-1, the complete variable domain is GAGVSQSPRYKVAKRGQDVALRCDPISGHVSLFWYQQALGQGPEFLTYFQNEAQLDKSGLPSDRFFAERPEGSVSTLKIQRTQQEDSAVYLCASSSDRATEAFFGQGTRLTVV.

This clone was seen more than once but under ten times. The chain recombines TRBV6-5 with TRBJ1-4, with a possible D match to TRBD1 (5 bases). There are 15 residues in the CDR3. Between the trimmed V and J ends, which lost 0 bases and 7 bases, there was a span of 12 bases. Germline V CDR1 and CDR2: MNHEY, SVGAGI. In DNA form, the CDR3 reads TGTGCCAGCAGTTACTCGATGGGGAGGGGTGAAAAACTGTTTTTT. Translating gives CASSYSMGRGEKLFF.

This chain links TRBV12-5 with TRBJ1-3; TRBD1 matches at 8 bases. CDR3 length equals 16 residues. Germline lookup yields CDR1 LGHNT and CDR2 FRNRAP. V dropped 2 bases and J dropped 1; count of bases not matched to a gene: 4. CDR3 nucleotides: TGTGCTAGTGGTTTGCTCCGACAGGGGTCTGGAAACACCATATATTTT. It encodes CASGLLRQGSGNTIYF.

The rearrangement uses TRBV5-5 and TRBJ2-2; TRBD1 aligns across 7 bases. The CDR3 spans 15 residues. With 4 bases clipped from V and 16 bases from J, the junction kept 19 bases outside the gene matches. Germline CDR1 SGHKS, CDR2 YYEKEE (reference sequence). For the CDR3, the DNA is TGTGCCAGCAGCCCATCTCTTATCCCTGGGACAGTGCGGTTTTTT. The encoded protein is CASSPSLIPGTVRFF.

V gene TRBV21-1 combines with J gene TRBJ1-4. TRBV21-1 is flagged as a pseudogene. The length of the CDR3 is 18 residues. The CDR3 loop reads CASSKGRGRGPEGEKLFF. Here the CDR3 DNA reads TGTGCCAGCAGCAAAGGTCGTGGACGAGGGCCGGAGGGTGAAAAACTGTTTTTT.

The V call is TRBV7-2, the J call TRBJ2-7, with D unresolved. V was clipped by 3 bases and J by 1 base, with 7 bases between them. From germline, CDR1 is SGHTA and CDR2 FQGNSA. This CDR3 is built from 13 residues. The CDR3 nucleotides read TGTGCCAGCAGCTTCCAGATTTCCTACGAGCAGTACTTC. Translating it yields CASSFQISYEQYF.

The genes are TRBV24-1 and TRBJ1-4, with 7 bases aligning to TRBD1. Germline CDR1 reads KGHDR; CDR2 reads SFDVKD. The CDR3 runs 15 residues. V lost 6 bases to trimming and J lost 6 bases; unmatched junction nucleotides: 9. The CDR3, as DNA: TGTGCCACCAGTACAACCCTCGGGACAGATGAAAAACTGTTTTTT. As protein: CATSTTLGTDEKLFF.

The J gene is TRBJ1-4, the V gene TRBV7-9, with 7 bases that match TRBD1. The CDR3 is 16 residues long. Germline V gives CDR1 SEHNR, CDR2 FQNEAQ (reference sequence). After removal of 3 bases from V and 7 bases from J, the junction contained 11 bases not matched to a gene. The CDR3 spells CASSFRDSPISEKLFF. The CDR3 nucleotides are TGTGCCAGCAGCTTCCGGGACAGTCCTATTAGTGAAAAACTGTTTTTT.

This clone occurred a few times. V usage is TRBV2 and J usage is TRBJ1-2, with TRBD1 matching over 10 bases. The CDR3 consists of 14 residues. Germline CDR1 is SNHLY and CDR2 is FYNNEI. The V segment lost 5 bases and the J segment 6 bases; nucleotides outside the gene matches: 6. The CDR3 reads CASSRPGTGDGYTF. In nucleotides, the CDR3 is TGTGCCAGCAGTCGTCCCGGGACAGGGGATGGCTACACCTTC. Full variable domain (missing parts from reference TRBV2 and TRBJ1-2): EPEVTQTPSHQVTQMGQEVILRCVPISNHLYFYWYRQILGQKVEFLVSFYNNEISEKSEIFDDQFSVERPDGSNFTLKIRSTKLEDSAMYFCASSRPGTGDGYTFGSGTRLTVV.